This entry is about one TCR beta chain. Relative to the germline gene, one junction end is altered; a read error may explain this. The sample is drawn from a study of cytomegalovirus exposure and HLA in healthy donors. Researchers ran the PCR with 60 Vbeta and 13 Jbeta primers. Assay used: immunoSEQ multiplex PCR; TCRdb lists only in-frame clones, some missing. The sample features roughly 120,000 clones, with 2.2% in its top ten. The CDR3 is 16 residues long. Germline V CDR1 and CDR2: SGHNT, YENEEA. The sample taken for sequencing was PBMCs. This sequence originates from a man in his forties in good health and CMV-seronegative. The V call is TRBV11-3, the J call TRBJ2-2; TRBD2 matches 10 bases. CDR3 sequence reads: CASSLRAGGRSGGLFF. The CDR3, as DNA: TGTGCCAGCAGCTTAAGAGCGGGAGGGCGCTCCGGGGGGCTGTTTTTT.